The 12 T cell receptor beta chains presented below share a single source sample, sequenced in a study of breast tumors, draining lymph nodes, adjacent tissues. In TCRdb, the multiplex PCR reads were re-called with MiXCR into one record per CDR3 protein. The sample includes tens of thousands of distinct CDR3 sequences, approximately 57% of them seen just once. The sequenced sample consisted of breast tumor tissue. The source is a female donor with breast cancer. Some clones in this sample may be carry-over from other donors' samples.

There are many counts of this clonotype. This rearrangement joins TRBV5-6 to TRBJ1-1; the match to TRBD1 covers 8 bases. V gave up 3 bases and J gave up 0 bases; unmatched junction bases: 13. CDR1 is SGHDT and CDR2 is YYEEEE in the germline V gene. CDR3 length equals 18 residues. CDR3: CASSSDRGSALMNTEAFF. CDR3 bases: TGTGCCAGCAGCTCAGACAGGGGATCGGCCCTAATGAACACTGAAGCTTTCTTT.

The chain carries TRBV13 and TRBJ1-5; 8 nucleotides agree with TRBD1. With V trimmed by 5 bases and J by 0 bases, 12 bases remained unmatched. This CDR3 has 18 amino acids. Germline V gene data show CDR1 as PRHDT and CDR2 as FYEKMQ (reference sequence). For the CDR3, the DNA is TGTGCCAGCAGCCCACCTGGACAGGGAAGGGGTAGCAATCAGCCCCAGCATTTT. Its translation: CASSPPGQGRGSNQPQHF.

Regarding this clonotype: A much bigger clone sits one base away, suggesting this may be a read error. V usage is TRBV7-2 and J usage is TRBJ2-5; a weak D match, TRBD1 (5 bases). The CDR3 extends over 14 amino acids. V dropped 5 bases and J dropped 1 base, with 11 bases sitting between them. The germline gives CDR1 SGHTA, CDR2 FQGNSA. This CDR3 reads CASSLRQSQETQYF. CDR3 DNA sequence: TGTGCCAGCAGCCTGAGACAGTCCCAAGAGACCCAGTACTTC.

The rearrangement uses TRBV7-9 and TRBJ2-2; D unclear. From germline, CDR1 is SEHNR and CDR2 FQNEAQ (reference sequence). With 1 base removed from V and 5 bases from J, the gap between germline ends came to 11 bases. The CDR3 has 15 amino acids. CDR3 nucleotides: TGTGCCAGCAGCTTAGTGGCAGGAAGGACCGGGGAGCTGTTTTTT. Encoded protein: CASSLVAGRTGELFF.

This clonotype was observed many times. CDR3: CASSHDTGSYMGYEQYF. In DNA form, the CDR3 reads TGTGCCAGCAGTCACGACACAGGGTCCTATATGGGATACGAGCAGTACTTC. The V and J genes are TRBV6-6 and TRBJ2-7; weak D call: TRBD1 (6 bases). Trimming cost V 5 bases and J 4 bases, with 24 bases left between them. Germline lookup yields CDR1 MNHNY and CDR2 SVGAGI (reference sequence). This CDR3 comprises 17 residues.

The DNA of the CDR3 is TGTGCCAGCAGTTACGCGGGGGTCGGCACAGATACGCAGTATTTT. Protein sequence: CASSYAGVGTDTQYF. The gene calls are TRBV6-5 and TRBJ2-3; the match to TRBD2 covers 7 bases. The CDR3 runs 15 residues. Per germline, CDR1 MNHEY and CDR2 SVGAGI. V shed 2 bases and J 1 base; nucleotides not matched to a gene: 3.

The V and J genes are TRBV24-1 and TRBJ2-1; 7 bases fit TRBD1. CDR1 and CDR2 from the germline V gene are KGHDR and SFDVKD. This CDR3 is built from 17 residues. The ends lost 5 bases at V and 3 bases at J; junction bases unmatched: 12. The CDR3 nucleotides read TGTGCCACCAGTGCTAGAGACCCGGGACAGATCTACAATGAGCAGTTCTTC. Its translation: CATSARDPGQIYNEQFF.

This clonotype was observed a few times. CDR3 sequence (DNA): TGTGCTCGACGGGGACTAGCGGGATGGGGGCCCCCAGATACGCAGTATTTT. Translation: CARRGLAGWGPPDTQYF. The chain links TRBV2 to TRBJ2-3; TRBD2 matches at 13 bases. CDR1 is SNHLY and CDR2 is FYNNEI in the germline V gene. The CDR3 is made up of 17 amino acids.

Sample share makes this clonotype medium-sized. This chain links TRBV19 with TRBJ2-5; no definite D call. The CDR3 has 15 residues. The germline gives CDR1 LNHDA, CDR2 SQIVND (reference sequence). Trimming stripped 4 bases from V and 2 bases from J, with 14 bases between. This CDR3 reads CASSKWAGRQETQYF. For the CDR3, the DNA is TGTGCCAGTAGTAAGTGGGCAGGACGGCAAGAGACCCAGTACTTC.

V is TRBV5-5 and J is TRBJ2-7; TRBD1 might be the D (6 bases). This CDR3 has 14 amino acids. The V gene lost 0 bases and the J gene lost 4 bases, with 11 bases spanning the gap. CDR1 is SGHKS and CDR2 is YYEKEE in the germline V gene (reference sequence). DNA for the CDR3: TGTGCCAGCAGCTTGGGACAGGAAAAGTACGAGCAGTACTTC. Protein: CASSLGQEKYEQYF.

The rearrangement links TRBV7-2 to TRBJ1-6; the D gene is possibly TRBD1 (6 bases). Germline V gene lookup returns CDR1 SGHTA and CDR2 FQGNSA. The V gene lost 6 bases and the J gene lost 7 bases, with 13 bases spanning the gap. This CDR3 has 14 residues. For the CDR3, the DNA is TGTGCCAGCAGTCCAGGGGACTCAAATTCACCCCTCCACTTT. This sequence encodes CASSPGDSNSPLHF.

The V gene is TRBV29-1, the J gene TRBJ1-4; 8 nucleotides match TRBD1. After removal of 5 bases from V and 7 bases from J, the junction contained 6 bases not matched to a gene. CDR1 and CDR2 (germline): SQVTM, ANQGSEA. The length of the CDR3 is 13 residues. The CDR3 sequence is CSVLVGTGEKLFF. The DNA for the CDR3 is TGCAGCGTTCTAGTCGGGACAGGTGAAAAACTGTTTTTT.